Shown below are 15 T cell receptor beta chains from a single sample sequenced in a study of T cell changes during pregnancy in multiple sclerosis. Produced via immunoSEQ multiplex PCR; TCRdb's table is partial and in-frame only. The table has about 100,000 clones, roughly 90% seen once. The sequences come from peripheral blood, collected after pregnancy. These receptor sequences come from a female donor with multiple sclerosis, enrolled in a pregnancy study.

This chain joins TRBV9 and TRBJ2-3; 7 positions match TRBD1. Germline-derived CDR1 and CDR2 are SGDLS and YYNGEE. V dropped 0 bases and J dropped 2; count of bases not matched to a gene: 9. This CDR3 region has 17 residues. CDR3 protein: CASSVESRGRVTDTQYF. CDR3 nucleotides: TGTGCCAGCAGCGTAGAATCGAGGGGGCGAGTCACAGATACGCAGTATTTT.

CDR3 residues: CATAVGTSSYEQYF. The CDR3 coding sequence is TGTGCCACCGCTGTCGGGACTAGCTCCTACGAGCAGTACTTC. The chain is built from TRBV19 and TRBJ2-7, with 8 nucleotides matching TRBD2. This CDR3 is 14 amino acids long. CDR1 is LNHDA and CDR2 is SQIVND in the germline V gene (reference sequence). Trimming removed 10 bases from V and 0 bases from J; junction bases left unmatched: 8.

The chain links TRBV19 to TRBJ1-3; D remains unclear. Trimming took off 1 base at V and 0 bases at J, with 10 bases between the two ends. The CDR3 is made up of 16 amino acids. The germline CDR1 and CDR2 sequences are LNHDA and SQIVND (reference sequence). The CDR3 is CASSIGGVFSGNTIYF. Here the CDR3 DNA reads TGTGCCAGTAGTATAGGCGGCGTTTTCTCTGGAAACACCATATATTTT.

This clone has more than one count but fewer than ten. This rearrangement joins TRBV15 to TRBJ1-1, with D possibly TRBD1 on 6 matching bases. V lost 0 bases, J lost 7 bases, and 12 bases lay in between. Germline CDR1 LNHNV, CDR2 YYDKDF (reference sequence). CDR3 length: 14 amino acids. CDR3 nucleotides: TGTGCCACCAGCAGAGATCCCAGGGGCAGTGAAGCTTTCTTT. Encoded protein: CATSRDPRGSEAFF.

CDR3 loop: CASSSGRSGNTIYF. CDR3 nucleotide sequence: TGTGCCAGTAGTAGCGGGCGCTCTGGAAACACCATATATTTT. The V and J genes are TRBV19 and TRBJ1-3, with D hard to call. Trimming shortened V by 4 bases and J by 0 bases, and 7 bases separated the two germline ends. The CDR3 contains 14 residues. Germline V gene sequence: CDR1 LNHDA, CDR2 SQIVND (reference sequence).

The chain carries TRBV11-1 and TRBJ2-3; 8 bases fit TRBD2. CDR1 is SGHAT, CDR2 FQDESV, per germline (reference sequence). The J segment lost 0 bases and the V segment lost 2 bases, leaving 7 bases of the junction unmatched. This CDR3 contains 17 residues. CDR3 DNA sequence: TGTGCCAGCAGCTTAAGGCGAGCGGGGGCAAGCACAGATACGCAGTATTTT. This encodes CASSLRRAGASTDTQYF.

The chain couples TRBV2 to TRBJ2-7; TRBD2 aligns across 12 bases. Germline trimming cut 3 bases from V and 7 bases from J; bases unmatched to any gene: 7. CDR3 size: 15 residues. Per the germline V gene, CDR1 is SNHLY and CDR2 is FYNNEI. CDR3 in amino acids: CASSEGLAGGREQYF. CDR3 nucleotide sequence: TGTGCCAGCAGTGAGGGGCTAGCGGGGGGGCGTGAGCAGTACTTC.

In DNA form, the CDR3 reads TGTGCCTGGACTAGCGGGACCTCCTACAATGAGCAGTTCTTC. Its translation: CAWTSGTSYNEQFF. V is TRBV30 and J is TRBJ2-1, with 9 bases fitting TRBD2. V lost 4 bases to trimming and J lost 0 bases; unmatched junction nucleotides: 1. CDR3 length: 14 residues. Per the germline V gene, CDR1 is GTSNPN and CDR2 is SVGIG (reference sequence).

The rearrangement uses TRBV2 and TRBJ1-3; 7 bases align to TRBD1. CDR1 is SNHLY, CDR2 FYNNEI, per germline. The J segment lost 0 bases and the V segment lost 5 bases, leaving 10 bases of the junction unmatched. This CDR3 spans 17 amino acids. The CDR3: CASSINRGLSSGNTIYF. The CDR3 DNA is TGTGCCAGCAGTATTAACAGGGGATTGAGCTCTGGAAACACCATATATTTT.

This clone was recorded only once. V usage is TRBV11-3 and J usage is TRBJ2-3, with D perhaps matching TRBD2 (6 bases). CDR3 length: 15 amino acids. V was clipped by 1 base and J by 2 bases, with 10 bases between them. The germline gives CDR1 SGHNT, CDR2 YENEEA. The CDR3, as DNA: TGTGCCAGCAGCTTAGCTCGCGGGGCCACAGATACGCAGTATTTT. It specifies CASSLARGATDTQYF. Full variable domain (rest looked up from reference TRBV11-3 and TRBJ2-3): EAGVVQSPRYKIIEKKQPVAFWCNPISGHNTLYWYLQNLGQGPELLIRYENEEAVDDSQLPKDRFSAERLKGVDSTLKIQPAELGDSAVYLCASSLARGATDTQYFGPGTRLTVL.

V is TRBV11-3 and J is TRBJ1-2, with TRBD1 as a possible D gene (6 bases). Trimming cost V 5 bases and J 4 bases, with 11 bases left between them. The CDR3 extends over 13 amino acids. CDR1 is SGHNT, CDR2 YENEEA, per germline. CDR3: CASSQDSLYGYTF. In DNA form, the CDR3 reads TGTGCCAGCAGCCAGGACAGCCTCTATGGCTACACCTTC.

The rearrangement uses TRBV18 and TRBJ2-6, with unresolved D. CDR1 and CDR2 (germline): KGHSH, LQKENI. The CDR3 runs to 15 residues. V gave up 4 bases and J gave up 1 base, with 8 bases separating them. Written as DNA, the CDR3 is TGTGCCAGCTCACTTCTACTGTCTGGGGCCAACGTCCTGACTTTC. It yields the protein CASSLLLSGANVLTF.

The rearrangement joins TRBV5-1 to TRBJ1-3; 7 bases fit TRBD1. The V segment lost 2 bases and the J segment 0 bases; nucleotides outside the gene matches: 5. In germline, CDR1 is SGHRS, CDR2 YFSETQ. The CDR3 length is 16 residues. The CDR3 sequence: CASSLGGTTSGNTIYF. The DNA for the CDR3 is TGCGCCAGCAGCTTAGGGGGCACAACCTCTGGAAACACCATATATTTT.

This clone came up once. The chain recombines TRBV5-6 with TRBJ1-2; 7 bases match TRBD1. Losses at the gene ends were 2 bases for V and 6 bases for J; bases not matched to a gene: 10. Germline assignment: CDR1 SGHDT and CDR2 YYEEEE. The CDR3 has 15 residues. The CDR3 is CASSFSPQGGHGYTF. CDR3 DNA: TGTGCCAGCAGCTTTAGCCCCCAGGGGGGCCATGGCTACACCTTC.

Concerning this clone itself: A read error may account for a junction end that differs from germline. The chain is built from TRBV28 and TRBJ2-7; 10 nucleotides match TRBD2. In germline, CDR1 is MDHEN, CDR2 SYDVKM. The CDR3 covers 12 residues. The CDR3 DNA reads as TGCACTAGCGGGGACCCGTTCTACGAGCAGTACTTC. Translated, it gives CTSGDPFYEQYF.